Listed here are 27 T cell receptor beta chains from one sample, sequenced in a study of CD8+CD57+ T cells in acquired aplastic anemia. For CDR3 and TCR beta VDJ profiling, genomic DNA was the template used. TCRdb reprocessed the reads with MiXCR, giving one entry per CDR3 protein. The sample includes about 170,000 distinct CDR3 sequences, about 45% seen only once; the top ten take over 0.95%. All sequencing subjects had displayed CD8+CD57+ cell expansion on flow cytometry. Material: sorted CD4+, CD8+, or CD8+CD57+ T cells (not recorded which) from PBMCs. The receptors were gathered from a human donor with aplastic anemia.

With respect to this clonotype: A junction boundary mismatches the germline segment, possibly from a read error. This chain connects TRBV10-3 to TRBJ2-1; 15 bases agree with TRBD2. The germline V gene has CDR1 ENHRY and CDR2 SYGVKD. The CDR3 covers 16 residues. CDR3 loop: CASSFGLAGGYNEQFF. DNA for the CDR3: TGTGCCAGCAGTTTTGGACTAGCGGGGGGGTACAATGAGCAGTTCTTC.

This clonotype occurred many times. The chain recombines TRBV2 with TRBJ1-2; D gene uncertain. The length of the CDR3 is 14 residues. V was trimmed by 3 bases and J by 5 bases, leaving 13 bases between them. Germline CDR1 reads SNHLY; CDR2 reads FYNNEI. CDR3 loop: CASSDSGVAYGYTF. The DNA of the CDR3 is TGTGCCAGCAGTGATTCTGGGGTGGCTTATGGCTACACCTTC.

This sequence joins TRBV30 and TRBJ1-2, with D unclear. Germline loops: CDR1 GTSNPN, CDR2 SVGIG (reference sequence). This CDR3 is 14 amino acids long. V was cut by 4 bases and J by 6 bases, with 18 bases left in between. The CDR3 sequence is CAWINRLFRHGYTF. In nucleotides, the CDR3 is TGTGCCTGGATTAACCGACTCTTTCGGCATGGCTACACCTTC.

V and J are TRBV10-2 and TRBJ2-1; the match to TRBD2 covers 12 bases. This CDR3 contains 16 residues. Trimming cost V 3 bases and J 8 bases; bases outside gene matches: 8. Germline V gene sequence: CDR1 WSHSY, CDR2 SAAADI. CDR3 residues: CASSDAGTSGYYEQFF. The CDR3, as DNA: TGCGCCAGCAGTGATGCCGGGACTAGCGGGTACTATGAGCAGTTCTTC.

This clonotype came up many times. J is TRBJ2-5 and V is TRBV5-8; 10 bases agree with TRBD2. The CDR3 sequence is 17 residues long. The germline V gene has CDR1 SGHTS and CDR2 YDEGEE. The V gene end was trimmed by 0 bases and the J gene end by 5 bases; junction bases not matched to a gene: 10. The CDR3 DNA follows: TGTGCCAGCAGCTTGGGGGGTAGCGGGGGGCCCTCGGAGACCCAGTACTTC. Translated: CASSLGGSGGPSETQYF. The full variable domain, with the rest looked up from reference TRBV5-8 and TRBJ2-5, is EAGVTQSPTHLIKTRGQQATLRCSPISGHTSVYWYQQALGLGLQFLLWYDEGEERNRGNFPPRFSGRQFPNYSSELNVNALELEDSALYLCASSLGGSGGPSETQYFGPGTRLLVL.

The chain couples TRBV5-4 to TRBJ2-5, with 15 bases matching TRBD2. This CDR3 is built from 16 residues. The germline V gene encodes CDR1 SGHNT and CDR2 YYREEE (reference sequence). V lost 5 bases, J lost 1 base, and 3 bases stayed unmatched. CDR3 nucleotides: TGTGCCAGCAGGGGGACTAGCGGGGGGCCCCAAGAGACCCAGTACTTC. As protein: CASRGTSGGPQETQYF.

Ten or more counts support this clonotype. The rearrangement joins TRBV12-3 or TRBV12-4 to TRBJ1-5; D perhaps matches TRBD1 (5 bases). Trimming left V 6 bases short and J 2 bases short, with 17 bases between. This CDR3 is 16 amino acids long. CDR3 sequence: CASSHLGGTGNQPQHF. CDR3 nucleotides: TGTGCCAGCAGCCACCTCGGCGGGACCGGCAATCAGCCCCAGCATTTT.

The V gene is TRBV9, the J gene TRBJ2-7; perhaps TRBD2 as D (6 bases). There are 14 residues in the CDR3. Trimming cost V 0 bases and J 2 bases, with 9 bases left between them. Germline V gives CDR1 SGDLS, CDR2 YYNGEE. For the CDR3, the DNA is TGTGCCAGCAGCGTAGGCGGGGTAGCCTACGAGCAGTACTTC. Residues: CASSVGGVAYEQYF.

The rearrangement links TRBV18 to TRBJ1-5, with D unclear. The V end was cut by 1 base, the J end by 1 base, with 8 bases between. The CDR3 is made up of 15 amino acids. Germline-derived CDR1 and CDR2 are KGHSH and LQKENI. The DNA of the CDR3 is TGTGCCAGCTCACCACAGGAGGCAAGCAATCAGCCCCAGCATTTT. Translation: CASSPQEASNQPQHF.

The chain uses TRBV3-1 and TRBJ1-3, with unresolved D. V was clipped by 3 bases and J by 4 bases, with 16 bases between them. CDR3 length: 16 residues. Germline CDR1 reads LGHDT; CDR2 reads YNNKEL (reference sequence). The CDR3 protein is CASSHYTNLDGNTIYF. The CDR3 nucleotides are TGTGCCAGCAGCCACTATACTAACCTCGACGGAAACACCATATATTTT.

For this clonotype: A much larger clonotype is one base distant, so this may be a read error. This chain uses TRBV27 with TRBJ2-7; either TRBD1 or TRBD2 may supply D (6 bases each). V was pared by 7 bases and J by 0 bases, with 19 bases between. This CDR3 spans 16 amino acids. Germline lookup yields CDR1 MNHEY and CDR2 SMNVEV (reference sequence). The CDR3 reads CASTRRAGTSSYEQYF. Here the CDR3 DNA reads TGTGCCAGCACCCGGAGGGCAGGGACAAGCTCCTACGAGCAGTACTTC.

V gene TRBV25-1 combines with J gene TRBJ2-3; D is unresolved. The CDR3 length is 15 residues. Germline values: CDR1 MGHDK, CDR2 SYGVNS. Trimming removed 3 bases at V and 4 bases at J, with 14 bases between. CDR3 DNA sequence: TGTGCCAGCAGTGAGGCCGGGCGAGGCGCAGATACGCAGTATTTT. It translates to CASSEAGRGADTQYF.

CDR3 sequence (DNA): TGTGCCAGCAGCTTAGAACCCGGGTCTAATTCACCCCTCCACTTT. This codes for CASSLEPGSNSPLHF. The gene calls are TRBV11-2 and TRBJ1-6; D is unclear. The V gene lost 0 bases and the J gene lost 6 bases, with 9 bases spanning the gap. CDR1 is SGHAT and CDR2 is FQNNGV in the germline V gene. This CDR3 spans 15 amino acids.

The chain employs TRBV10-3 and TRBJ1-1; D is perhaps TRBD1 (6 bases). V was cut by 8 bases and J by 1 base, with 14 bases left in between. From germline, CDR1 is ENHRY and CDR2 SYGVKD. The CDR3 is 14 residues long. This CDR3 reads CAIWNPGANTEAFF. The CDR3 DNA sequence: TGTGCCATCTGGAACCCGGGGGCGAACACTGAAGCTTTCTTT.

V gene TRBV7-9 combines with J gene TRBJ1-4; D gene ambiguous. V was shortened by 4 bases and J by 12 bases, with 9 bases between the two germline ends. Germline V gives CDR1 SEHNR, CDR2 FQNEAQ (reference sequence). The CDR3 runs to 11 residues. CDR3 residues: CASSSALELFF. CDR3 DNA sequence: TGTGCCAGCAGCTCCGCCCTTGAACTGTTTTTT.

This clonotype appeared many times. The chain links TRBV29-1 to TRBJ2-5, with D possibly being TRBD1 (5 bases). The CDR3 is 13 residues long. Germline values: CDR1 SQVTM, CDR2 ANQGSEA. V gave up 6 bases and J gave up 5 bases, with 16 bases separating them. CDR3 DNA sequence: TGCAGCGTACTCAGGGTTGCGAGGGAGACCCAGTACTTC. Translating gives CSVLRVARETQYF.

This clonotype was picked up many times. As DNA, the CDR3 is TGTGCCAGTAGTACCAGGACGGAAAACTATGGCTACACCTTC. Encoded protein: CASSTRTENYGYTF. The rearrangement uses TRBV19 and TRBJ1-2; D gene uncertain. The V gene lost 4 bases and the J gene lost 2 bases, with 11 bases spanning the gap. Germline V gene lookup returns CDR1 LNHDA and CDR2 SQIVND (reference sequence). The CDR3 is 14 residues long.

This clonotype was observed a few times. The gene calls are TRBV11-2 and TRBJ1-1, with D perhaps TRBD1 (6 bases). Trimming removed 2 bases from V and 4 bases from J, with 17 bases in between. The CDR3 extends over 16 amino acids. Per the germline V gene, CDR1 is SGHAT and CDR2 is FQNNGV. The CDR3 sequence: CASSLNGVQGRTEAFF. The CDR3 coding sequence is TGTGCCAGCAGCTTAAATGGGGTGCAGGGGCGCACTGAAGCTTTCTTT.

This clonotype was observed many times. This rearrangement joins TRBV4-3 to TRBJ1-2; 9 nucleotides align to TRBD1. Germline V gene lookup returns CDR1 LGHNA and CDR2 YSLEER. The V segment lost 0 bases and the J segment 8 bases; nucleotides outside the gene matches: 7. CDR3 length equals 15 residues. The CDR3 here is CASSQELGQGLGYTF. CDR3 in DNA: TGCGCCAGCAGCCAAGAATTAGGACAGGGGTTGGGCTACACCTTC.

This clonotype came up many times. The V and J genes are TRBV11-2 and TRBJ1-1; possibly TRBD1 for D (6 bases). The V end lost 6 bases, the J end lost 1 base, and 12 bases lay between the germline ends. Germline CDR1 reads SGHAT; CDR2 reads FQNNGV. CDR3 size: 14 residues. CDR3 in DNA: TGTGCCAGCAGGTCCGGGACATGGAACACTGAAGCTTTCTTT. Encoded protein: CASRSGTWNTEAFF. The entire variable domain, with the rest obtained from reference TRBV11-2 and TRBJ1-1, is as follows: EAGVAQSPRYKIIEKRQSVAFWCNPISGHATLYWYQQILGQGPKLLIQFQNNGVVDDSQLPKDRFSAERLKGVDSTLKIQPAKLEDSAVYLCASRSGTWNTEAFFGQGTRLTVV.

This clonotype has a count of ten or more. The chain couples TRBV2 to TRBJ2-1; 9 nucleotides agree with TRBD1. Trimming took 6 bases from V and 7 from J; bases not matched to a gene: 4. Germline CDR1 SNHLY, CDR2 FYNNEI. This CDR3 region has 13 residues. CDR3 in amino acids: CASRTGGSNEQFF. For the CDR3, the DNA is TGTGCCAGCAGGACAGGGGGAAGTAATGAGCAGTTCTTC.

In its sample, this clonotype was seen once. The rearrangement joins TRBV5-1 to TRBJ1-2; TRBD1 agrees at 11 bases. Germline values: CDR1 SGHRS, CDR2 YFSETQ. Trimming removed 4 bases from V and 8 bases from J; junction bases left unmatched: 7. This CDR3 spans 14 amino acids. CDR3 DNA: TGCGCCAGCAGCACCCGGACAGGGGGCGAGGGCTACACCTTC. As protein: CASSTRTGGEGYTF.

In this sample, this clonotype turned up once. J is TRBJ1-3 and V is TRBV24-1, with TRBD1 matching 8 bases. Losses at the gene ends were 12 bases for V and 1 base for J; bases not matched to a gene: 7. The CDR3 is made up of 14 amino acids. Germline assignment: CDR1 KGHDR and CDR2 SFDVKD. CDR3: CAGSRGQSGNTIYF. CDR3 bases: TGTGCCGGCTCCAGGGGGCAGTCTGGAAACACCATATATTTT.

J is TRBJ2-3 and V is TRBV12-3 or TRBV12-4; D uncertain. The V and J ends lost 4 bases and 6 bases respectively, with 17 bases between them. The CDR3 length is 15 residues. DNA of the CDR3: TGTGCCAGCAGTTCCGACTTTGGAGATTTGGATACGCAGTATTTT. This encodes CASSSDFGDLDTQYF.

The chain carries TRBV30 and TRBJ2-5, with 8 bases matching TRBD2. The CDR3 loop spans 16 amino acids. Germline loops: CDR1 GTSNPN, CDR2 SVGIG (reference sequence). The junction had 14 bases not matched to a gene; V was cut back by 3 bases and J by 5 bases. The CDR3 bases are TGTGCCTGGAGAGCGCTGCCTAAGGGACTAGGGGAGACCCAGTACTTC. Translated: CAWRALPKGLGETQYF.

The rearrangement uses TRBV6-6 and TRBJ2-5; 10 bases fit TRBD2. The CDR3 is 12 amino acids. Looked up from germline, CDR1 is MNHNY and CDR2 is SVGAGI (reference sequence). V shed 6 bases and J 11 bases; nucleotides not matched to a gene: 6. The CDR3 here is CASRGSGRIQYF. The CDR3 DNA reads TGTGCCAGCAGAGGTAGCGGGAGGATTCAGTACTTC.

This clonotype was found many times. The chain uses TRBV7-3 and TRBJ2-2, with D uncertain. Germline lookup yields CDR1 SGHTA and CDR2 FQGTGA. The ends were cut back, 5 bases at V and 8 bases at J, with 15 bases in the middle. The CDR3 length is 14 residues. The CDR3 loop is CASSPWLGPGELFF. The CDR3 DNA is TGTGCCAGCAGCCCCTGGCTGGGTCCGGGGGAGCTGTTTTTT.